This T cell receptor beta chain originates from a study of blood T cell repertoires in COVID-19. Background on the study: Spain, Italy and the United States supplied samples that represented acute and convalescent COVID-19. Sources were T cells, B-cell-depleted T cells, or PBMCs; the material itself was cDNA or gDNA.

Only in-frame clones appear in the TCRdb table, and some are missing; sequencing was by immunoSEQ multiplex PCR. The sample contains some 260,000 clones, roughly 90% of which appear only once. Enrolled through a virtual design, the participants were between about 18 and 100 years of age and came from some 25 US areas. Cohorts were based on clinical histories the participants reported. Germline V lookup: CDR1 SGHAT, CDR2 FQNNGV. This CDR3 region has 13 residues. Germline trimming cut 5 bases from V and 5 bases from J; bases unmatched to any gene: 4. V and J are TRBV11-2 and TRBJ1-1, with 8 bases fitting TRBD1. This receptor was obtained from a woman in her 30s with acute COVID-19. Material: PBMCs or T cells enriched from blood (not recorded which). The CDR3 sequence: CASSIQGGTEAFF. CDR3 in DNA: TGTGCCAGCAGCATACAGGGGGGAACTGAAGCTTTCTTT.